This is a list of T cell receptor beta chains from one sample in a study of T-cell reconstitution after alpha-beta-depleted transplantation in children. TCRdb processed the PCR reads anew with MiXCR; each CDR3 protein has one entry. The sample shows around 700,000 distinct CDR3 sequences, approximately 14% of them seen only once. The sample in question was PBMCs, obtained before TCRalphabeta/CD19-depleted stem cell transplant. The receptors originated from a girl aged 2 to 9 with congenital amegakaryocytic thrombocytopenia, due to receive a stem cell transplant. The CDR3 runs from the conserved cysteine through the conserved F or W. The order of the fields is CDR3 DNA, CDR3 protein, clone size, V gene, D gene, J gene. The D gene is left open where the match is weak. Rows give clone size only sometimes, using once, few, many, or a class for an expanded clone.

TGCAGCGTCAACAGAGGACTAGCGGGAATCGGTGGCACAGATACGCAGTATTTT | CSVNRGLAGIGGTDTQYF | many | TRBV29-1 | TRBD2 | TRBJ2-3
TGTGCCAGCAGTCAAGGGACAACTAATGAAAAACTGTTTTTT | CASSQGTTNEKLFF | many | TRBV9 | . | TRBJ1-4
TGTGCCGGGTCGGAAACCGGGACAGGTAGCACCCAGTACTTC | CAGSETGTGSTQYF | few | TRBV6-1 | TRBD1 | TRBJ2-5
TGTGCCAGCAGACTATATTCGACAGGGTTGGCGGCCGAGCAGTACTTC | CASRLYSTGLAAEQYF | many | TRBV12-3/TRBV12-4 | TRBD1 | TRBJ2-7
TGCGCCAGCAGCAACCGGGAACCGAACACTGAAGCTTTCTTT | CASSNREPNTEAFF | few | TRBV5-1 | . | TRBJ1-1
TGTGCCAGCAGCTGGACAATGGACACTGAAGCTTTCTTT | CASSWTMDTEAFF | . | TRBV7-2 | . | TRBJ1-1
TGCGCCAGCAGCTCCGCCGCCGGAAATACGCAGTATTTT | CASSSAAGNTQYF | . | TRBV5-1 | . | TRBJ2-3
TGTGCCAGCAGTCGGCCGAACCAAGAGACCCAGTACTTC | CASSRPNQETQYF | . | TRBV27 | . | TRBJ2-5
TGTGCCAGCAGCCTCAGGGGGCCACTCGACAATGAGCAGTTCTTC | CASSLRGPLDNEQFF | . | TRBV7-3 | TRBD1 | TRBJ2-1
TGTGCCAGCAGCAGAACCGGGACAAGATTCCAAGAGACCCAGTACTTC | CASSRTGTRFQETQYF | . | TRBV7-9 | . | TRBJ2-5
TGCAGTGCTAGTGTTGATGCAACTAATGAAAAACTGTTTTTT | CSASVDATNEKLFF | . | TRBV20-1 | . | TRBJ1-4
TGCGCCAGCAGCAGACGGACTAGCGGGAGTCTGGACAATGAGCAGTTCTTC | CASSRRTSGSLDNEQFF | many | TRBV5-1 | TRBD2 | TRBJ2-1
TGTGCCAGCTGGGGGGCGGGAGCCCCTAATGAGCAGTTCTTC | CASWGAGAPNEQFF | few | TRBV12-3/TRBV12-4 | . | TRBJ2-1
TGCAGCGTTGGACAGGGGGCTGATGAGCAGTTCTTC | CSVGQGADEQFF | many | TRBV29-1 | TRBD1 | TRBJ2-1
TGCAGTGCGGTGGAGGGAGGGCGTTACGAGCAGTACTTC | CSAVEGGRYEQYF | many | TRBV20-1 | TRBD2 | TRBJ2-7
TGTGCCAGCAGCCGCCAGGAGGGGAGCTATGGCTACACCTTC | CASSRQEGSYGYTF | many | TRBV6-1 | . | TRBJ1-2
TGCAGTGCCACAACCTCGGGGCTGATGGTCGTGGAGACCCAGTACTTC | CSATTSGLMVVETQYF | . | TRBV20-1 | . | TRBJ2-5
TGTGCCAGCAGTAGGGACGGTTCGATCTACGAGCAGTACTTC | CASSRDGSIYEQYF | many | TRBV6-1 | . | TRBJ2-7
TGTGCCAGCTCACGGGGACAGGACACAGATACGCAGTATTTT | CASSRGQDTDTQYF | . | TRBV18 | TRBD1 | TRBJ2-3
TGTGCCAGCAGCTTGGCCGGGGCGTTTATCTCTGGGGCCAACGTCCTGACTTTC | CASSLAGAFISGANVLTF | few | TRBV5-6 | . | TRBJ2-6
TGCGCCAGCAGCTTCTTGCCGGTGAACACTGAAGCTTTCTTT | CASSFLPVNTEAFF | . | TRBV5-1 | . | TRBJ1-1
TGTGCCAGCAGCTTCCAAAGCGGGAGACAGACCGGGGAGCTGTTTTTT | CASSFQSGRQTGELFF | many | TRBV7-9 | TRBD2 | TRBJ2-2